This T cell receptor (beta chain) was captured by sequencing in a study of cytomegalovirus exposure and HLA in healthy donors. Amplification used 60 Vbeta primers and 13 Jbeta primers. The assay was immunoSEQ multiplex PCR, and TCRdb's table has in-frame clones only and misses some. Of fewer than 80,000 clones in the sample, about 77% were seen once. In this sample, this clone turned up once. Its target is not known. The V end lost 6 bases, the J end lost 4 bases, and 19 bases lay between the germline ends. The CDR3 spans 15 residues. CDR1 and CDR2 (germline): SEHNR, FQNEAQ (reference sequence). General study results and limits: Investigators reported 150 to 200 TCR beta chains as tied to cytomegalovirus. Links to common viral pathogens appeared, in a later analysis, for several of the most significant clusters.

Healthy donors of bone marrow made up the group. The clonotype comes from a woman in her twenties or thirties in good health and CMV-seronegative. The specimen sequenced was PBMCs. V usage is TRBV7-9 and J usage is TRBJ2-7; maybe TRBD1 (5 bases). CDR3 protein: CASSSDSLGLYEQYF. The CDR3 coding sequence is TGTGCCAGCAGTTCCGACAGCCTAGGCTTATACGAGCAGTACTTC.